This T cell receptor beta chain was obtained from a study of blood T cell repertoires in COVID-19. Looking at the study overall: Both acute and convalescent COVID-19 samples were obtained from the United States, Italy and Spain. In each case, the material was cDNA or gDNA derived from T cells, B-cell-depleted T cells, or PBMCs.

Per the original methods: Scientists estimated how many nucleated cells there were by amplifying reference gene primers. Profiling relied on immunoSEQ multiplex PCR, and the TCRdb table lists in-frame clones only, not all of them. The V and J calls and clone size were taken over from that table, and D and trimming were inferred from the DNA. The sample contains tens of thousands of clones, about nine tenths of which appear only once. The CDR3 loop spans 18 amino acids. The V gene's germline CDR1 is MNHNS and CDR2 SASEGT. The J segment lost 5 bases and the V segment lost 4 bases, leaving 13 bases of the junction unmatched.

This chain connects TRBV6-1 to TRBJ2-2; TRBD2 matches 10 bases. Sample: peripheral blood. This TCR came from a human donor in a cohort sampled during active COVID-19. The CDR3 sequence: CASSVKWTSGGGTGELFF. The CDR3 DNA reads TGTGCCAGCAGTGTCAAATGGACTAGCGGAGGGGGGACCGGGGAGCTGTTTTTT.